This T cell receptor (beta chain) was profiled in a study of shared clonotypes between healthy human individuals (dated by TCRdb to about 2020). The study in broad terms: The cohort comprised two women and a few men aged 18 to 49 years. For each donor, three plates each were used for CD4 naive and CD4 memory, two plates were used for CD8 naive, and one plate was used for CD8 memory. To estimate repertoire size and how much clonotype sharing occurs between individuals, the study deeply sequenced the blood TCR repertoires of roughly 5 healthy adults. Different laboratories and diverse techniques were used to prepare libraries and sequence TCR repertoires, to increase sequencing depth and limit assay-specific biases. Leukapheresis yielded between about 0.94 and 8.9 billion PBMCs per donor. Results the study describes overall, beyond this receptor: About 5% of naive CD4, more than 3% of naive CD8, about 2.1% of memory CD4, and roughly 0.4% of memory CD8 clonotypes were shared across several donors. Compared with non-shared clonotypes, clonotypes shared by all four sorted-subset donors had higher generation probabilities. Sampling was restricted to blood, and TCR repertoires in tissue are likely to differ from TCR repertoires in blood. Pairwise subsampling led to the expectation that sequencing depth would affect the degree of clonotype sharing among donors. Because the study included a small number of donors, the genetic and exposure-history diversity represented was limited. Larger estimated clonotype richness was generally found for naive subsets than for memory subsets. Rarefaction of sorted-subset datasets indicated incomplete sequencing despite the large sequencing depth.

For CDR1 and CDR2, the germline V gene lists LGHNA and YSLEER. Trimming removed 5 bases from V and 0 bases from J; the gene matches leave 4 bases unexplained. Spanning cysteine to phenylalanine, the CDR3 consists of 15 amino acids. The DNA shown is the 45-base CDR3, in frame from base 1. CD8 naive samples consisted of CD45RO-negative cells that were positively selected for CCR7, yielding a CD45RA+CCR7+ population without TemRA cells. The donors were healthy, HIV-negative adults with no recently reported acute infections or vaccinations. Only Caucasian adults living in Nashville, Tennessee, USA were represented among the donors. Blood was obtained by leukapheresis, after which PBMCs were separated by Ficoll-Histopaque density gradient centrifugation and cryopreserved in liquid nitrogen vapor phase. Analytical flow cytometry was used to check the purity and quantity of every magnetically sorted T cell population. Genomic DNA was isolated from every sorted fraction and measured by UV absorbance on a Nanodrop 2000c.

Using the deep immunoSEQ assay, TCR CDR3 regions were amplified from genomic DNA by multiplex PCR. Genomic DNA extracted from each cell subset was distributed evenly over all wells of several immunoSEQ 96-well plates, and each plate served as one replicate. For sorted subsets, about 210 ng of genomic DNA, equivalent to 30,000 or so T cell genomes, went into each replicate PCR. The purified libraries were quantified using a Qubit 3.0 fluorometer, sized with a Bioanalyzer 2100, and then quantified again using the KAPA Library Quantification kit. Each immunoSEQ 96-well plate was sequenced on its own single-read 150-cycle Illumina NextSeq 550 flow cell. On the authors' methods: Because only junctional sequences without quality scores were contained in the immunoSEQ output, filtering matching that applied to full-length reads could not be performed. To assign V/J genes and CDR3, sequences were annotated using PyIR, a Python wrapper for IgBLAST v1.9, with IMGT germline references. Any read was removed if the V/J assignment was weak (E-value above 1e-6), the CDR3 was missing, or the read contained stop codons, out-of-frame junctions, or ambiguous translated residues. A V3J clonotype was defined by an identical inferred V gene, J gene, and CDR3 amino acid sequence. To compute the percentage overlap between repertoires, the number of shared unique clonotypes was divided by the size of the smaller repertoire. Richness of each repertoire was evaluated using RTK rarefaction, the Chao1 estimator, and Recon v2.1 estimates of unobserved clonotypes. OLGA was used to compute generation probabilities for all TCRbeta clonotypes that the gDNA method yielded from a handful of donors. TCRdb took over this immuneACCESS table, retaining in-frame rearrangements with V and J assigned. Such tables are incomplete; in checked studies, under half of the missing clones stem from an unresolved V gene, and the remainder is unexplained. The V and J calls and the clone size are those of that table, but D and trimming were determined from the DNA. The sample yields around 1.9 million clones; roughly 91% were counted once. Over 1.5% of the sample comes from the top ten.

With respect to this clone: Its antigen remains undetermined. No much larger clone exists at a distance of one base, and base qualities are not known.

This chain joins TRBV4-3 to TRBJ1-3; 7 central bases correspond to TRBD1. Sequenced input: naive CD8+ T cells from PBMCs. Read against the paper, the sample's cell subset or site label means: CD45RA+CCR7+. The source is a young man in good health. Some clones in this sample may be carry-over from other donors' samples. The DNA is as follows: TGCGCCAGCAGCGCCGGGACAGCCTCTGGAAACACCATATATTTT. This codes for CASSAGTASGNTIYF.